These 20 T cell receptor beta chains were all obtained from the same sample, sequenced in a study of T cells after yellow fever vaccination. TCRdb reprocessed the 5' RACE reads via MiXCR and lists one record per CDR3 protein. The sample lists 20,000 to 30,000 distinct CDR3 sequences; 4% to 5.5% were seen once. The sample in question was PBMCs, either bulk or a sorted T-cell subset (CD4+, CD8+, memory, or dextramer-sorted; not recorded which), obtained on the day of the yellow fever booster vaccination. The receptors were sampled from a man aged 18 to 29 who received the YFV17D yellow fever vaccine.

This clonotype was counted at least ten times. The chain combines TRBV25-1 with TRBJ1-1; D ambiguous. Germline V gives CDR1 MGHDK, CDR2 SYGVNS. V lost 5 bases, J lost 4 bases, and 14 bases lay in between. The CDR3 is 14 amino acids. This CDR3 is CASSRAVQSTEAFF. The CDR3 nucleotides read TGTGCCAGCAGTAGAGCCGTCCAAAGCACTGAAGCTTTCTTT.

The rearrangement links TRBV4-2 to TRBJ2-2; no reliable D call. V was shortened by 0 bases and J by 0 bases, with 14 bases between the two germline ends. The CDR3 spans 18 residues. Germline CDR1 and CDR2: LGHNA and YNFKEQ. The CDR3 DNA sequence: TGTGCCAGCAGCCAAGACTTCGGGCTAGACACGAACACCGGGGAGCTGTTTTTT. The encoded protein is CASSQDFGLDTNTGELFF.

This clonotype appeared a few times. The chain employs TRBV20-1 and TRBJ2-7; weak D call: TRBD2 (6 bases). Trimming pared 1 base from V and 4 bases from J, leaving 20 bases between. Germline V gene lookup returns CDR1 DFQATT and CDR2 SNEGSKA (reference sequence). CDR3 length: 16 residues. The CDR3 region is CSARVHGRAGKYEQYF. The CDR3 coding sequence is TGCAGTGCTAGAGTCCACGGACGGGCGGGGAAATACGAGCAGTACTTC.

This clonotype has a count of ten or more. This chain joins TRBV12-3 or TRBV12-4 and TRBJ2-2, with 8 bases lining up with TRBD1. This CDR3 contains 14 residues. V shed 3 bases, J shed 6 bases, and the junction held 3 bases outside the gene matches. CDR3: CASSFQGAAGELFF. DNA for the CDR3: TGTGCCAGCAGTTTCCAGGGGGCGGCCGGGGAGCTGTTTTTT.

At least ten counts were recorded for this clonotype. V and J are TRBV10-3 and TRBJ2-2; D not certain. Trimming took 7 bases from V and 3 from J, leaving 15 bases between them. The CDR3 runs 15 residues. Per the germline V gene, CDR1 is ENHRY and CDR2 is SYGVKD. The CDR3 sequence is CAITTTPTYTGELFF. CDR3 in DNA: TGTGCCATCACTACCACCCCTACCTACACCGGGGAGCTGTTTTTT.

The chain recombines TRBV4-3 with TRBJ2-6; D not resolved. Germline values: CDR1 LGHNA, CDR2 YSLEER. V was cut by 0 bases and J by 0 bases, with 6 bases left in between. The CDR3 totals 16 residues. The chain's CDR3 is CASSQDKSSGANVLTF. Here the CDR3 DNA reads TGCGCCAGCAGCCAAGATAAGTCCTCTGGGGCCAACGTCCTGACTTTC.

This clonotype was detected a few times. The chain is built from TRBV24-1 and TRBJ2-4; 7 nucleotides match TRBD1. The CDR3 is 14 amino acids. Trimming removed 3 bases from V and 9 bases from J; junction bases left unmatched: 7. Germline V gene sequence: CDR1 KGHDR, CDR2 SFDVKD. The CDR3 bases are TGTGCCACCAGTGATGCCCGGGACAGTACCATTCAGTACTTC. Its translation: CATSDARDSTIQYF.

The table lists this clonotype with many counts. The chain employs TRBV7-2 and TRBJ2-3; D not certain. This CDR3 is 15 amino acids long. V was shortened by 3 bases and J by 2 bases, with 12 bases between the two germline ends. Germline-derived CDR1 and CDR2 are SGHTA and FQGNSA. CDR3 nucleotide sequence: TGTGCCAGCAGCTTCCCTCTGTGGCCCACAGATACGCAGTATTTT. This codes for CASSFPLWPTDTQYF.

In its sample, this clonotype was seen many times. V usage is TRBV6-4 and J usage is TRBJ2-2, with 8 bases lining up with TRBD1. Germline V gives CDR1 MRHNA, CDR2 SNTAGT. Losses at the gene ends were 2 bases for V and 6 bases for J; bases not matched to a gene: 5. This CDR3 is built from 15 residues. This CDR3 is CASSDGRGHSGELFF. The CDR3 DNA sequence: TGTGCCAGCAGTGACGGCAGGGGGCATTCCGGGGAGCTGTTTTTT.

This clonotype was observed at least ten times. This chain joins TRBV24-1 and TRBJ2-2; D is uncertain. V lost 3 bases and J lost 9, with 13 bases in between. This CDR3 has 14 residues. The germline V gene encodes CDR1 KGHDR and CDR2 SFDVKD. This CDR3 reads CATSDPGSRRELFF. The CDR3 nucleotides are TGTGCCACCAGTGATCCCGGGTCCCGGAGGGAGCTGTTTTTT.

The rearrangement links TRBV4-3 to TRBJ1-5; 8 positions agree with TRBD1. The length of the CDR3 is 14 residues. The trim removed 5 bases at V and 6 bases at J, leaving 6 bases unmatched. The germline V gene encodes CDR1 LGHNA and CDR2 YSLEER. The CDR3 loop reads CASSSDRASQPQHF. The CDR3 nucleotides read TGCGCCAGCAGCTCGGACAGGGCGAGTCAGCCCCAGCATTTT.

The chain combines TRBV3-1 with TRBJ1-1; D remains ambiguous. From germline, CDR1 is LGHDT and CDR2 YNNKEL (reference sequence). The CDR3 covers 11 residues. V was shortened by 5 bases and J by 9 bases, with 10 bases between the two germline ends. CDR3 coding DNA: TGTGCCAGCAGCTTCAAAGGGAAAGCTTTCTTT. Its protein product is CASSFKGKAFF.

This clonotype was counted ten times or more. The gene calls are TRBV20-1 and TRBJ2-3; the match to TRBD2 covers 11 bases. Germline values: CDR1 DFQATT, CDR2 SNEGSKA (reference sequence). CDR3 size: 14 residues. V shed 3 bases, J shed 4 bases, and the junction held 3 bases outside the gene matches. DNA for the CDR3: TGCAGTGCTAGTGATAGCGGGGGGGCAGATACGCAGTATTTT. This gives the protein CSASDSGGADTQYF.

This clonotype was counted between two and nine times. The rearrangement links TRBV7-9 to TRBJ2-5; TRBD2 aligns across 9 bases. The ends lost 5 bases at V and 4 bases at J; junction bases unmatched: 8. Germline loops: CDR1 SEHNR, CDR2 FQNEAQ (reference sequence). The CDR3 length is 15 residues. The CDR3 is CASSAGLRGGETQYF. The CDR3 region has the DNA TGTGCCAGCAGCGCGGGGCTGCGGGGGGGAGAGACCCAGTACTTC.

This clonotype occurred many times. This chain joins TRBV5-1 and TRBJ2-2; D unresolved. There are 14 residues in the CDR3. Germline values: CDR1 SGHRS, CDR2 YFSETQ. Trimming took 2 bases from V and 1 from J, leaving 6 bases between them. This CDR3 is CASSFSGNTGELFF. CDR3 bases: TGCGCCAGCAGCTTCTCAGGGAACACCGGGGAGCTGTTTTTT.

This clonotype was picked up a small number of times. The genes are TRBV2 and TRBJ2-7, with D uncertain. V was cut by 1 base and J by 6 bases, with 10 bases left in between. The CDR3 length is 13 residues. CDR1 is SNHLY, CDR2 FYNNEI, per germline. The CDR3 nucleotides read TGTGCCAGCAGTGAAGTGTTCTTTCCCGAGCAGTACGTC. It yields the protein CASSEVFFPEQYV.

This clonotype came up many times. The chain uses TRBV5-1 and TRBJ2-5, with 8 bases identical to TRBD1. Germline V lookup: CDR1 SGHRS, CDR2 YFSETQ. CDR3 length equals 14 residues. Losses at the gene ends were 4 bases for V and 1 base for J; bases not matched to a gene: 3. The chain's CDR3 is CASSAGTGQETQYF. For the CDR3, the DNA is TGCGCCAGCAGCGCTGGGACAGGCCAAGAGACCCAGTACTTC. The full variable domain, completed using reference TRBV5-1 and TRBJ2-5, is KAGVTQTPRYLIKTRGQQVTLSCSPISGHRSVSWYQQTPGQGLQFLFEYFSETQRNKGNFPGRFSGRQFSNSRSEMNVSTLELGDSALYLCASSAGTGQETQYFGPGTRLLVL.

This clonotype came up a few times. The CDR3 DNA is TGTGCCAGCAGCCATCGGACAGGGGATGTGGAGACCCAGTACTTC. It specifies CASSHRTGDVETQYF. The V gene is TRBV14, the J gene TRBJ2-5, with TRBD1 identical over 9 bases. Unmatched junction bases numbered 7, after V lost 3 bases and J lost 5 bases. Germline V gene sequence: CDR1 SGHDN, CDR2 FVKESK. The CDR3 runs to 15 residues.

This clonotype was counted many times. J is TRBJ1-1 and V is TRBV7-2; a possible D gene is TRBD1 (6 bases). V lost 2 bases, J lost 11 bases, and 9 bases lay in between. The CDR3 totals 11 residues. Germline CDR1 is SGHTA and CDR2 is FQGNSA. The CDR3 reads CASSLRGAAFF. CDR3 in DNA: TGTGCCAGCAGCTTACGGGGGGCCGCTTTCTTT.

This clonotype was picked up many times. J is TRBJ2-1 and V is TRBV5-1, with 9 bases matching TRBD2. The CDR3 length is 16 residues. Germline V gives CDR1 SGHRS, CDR2 YFSETQ. The trim removed 4 bases at V and 5 bases at J, leaving 10 bases unmatched. CDR3 sequence: CASSVPGLASNNEQFF. The CDR3 DNA is TGCGCCAGCAGCGTACCCGGACTAGCGTCTAACAATGAGCAGTTCTTC.